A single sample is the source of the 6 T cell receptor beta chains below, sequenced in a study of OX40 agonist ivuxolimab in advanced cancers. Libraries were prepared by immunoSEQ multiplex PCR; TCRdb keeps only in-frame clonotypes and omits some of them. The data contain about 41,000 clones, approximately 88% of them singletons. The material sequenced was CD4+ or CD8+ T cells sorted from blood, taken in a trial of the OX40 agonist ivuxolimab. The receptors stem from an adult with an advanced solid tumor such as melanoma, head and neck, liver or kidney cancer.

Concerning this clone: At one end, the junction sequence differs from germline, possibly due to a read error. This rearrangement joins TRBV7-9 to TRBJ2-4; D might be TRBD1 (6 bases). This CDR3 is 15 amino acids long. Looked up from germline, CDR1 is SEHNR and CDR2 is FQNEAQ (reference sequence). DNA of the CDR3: TGTGCCAGCAGCGTAGCAGGGGTTAGGGAGAACATTCAGTACTTC. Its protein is CASSVAGVRENIQYF.

The CDR3 sequence is CASSGPGGQDGYTF. CDR3 sequence (DNA): TGTGCCAGCAGTGGACCAGGGGGCCAGGATGGCTACACCTTC. V is TRBV2 and J is TRBJ1-2; 8 positions agree with TRBD1. The CDR3 totals 14 residues. V lost 4 bases, J lost 6 bases, and 7 bases stayed unmatched. CDR1 and CDR2 (germline): SNHLY, FYNNEI.

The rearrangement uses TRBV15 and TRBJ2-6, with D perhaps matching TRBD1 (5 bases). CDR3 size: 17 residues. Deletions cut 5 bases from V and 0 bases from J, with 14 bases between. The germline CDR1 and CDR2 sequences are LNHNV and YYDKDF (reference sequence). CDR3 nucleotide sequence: TGTGCCACCAGCCGTGGGGCCACCTACTCTGGGGCCAACGTCCTGACTTTC. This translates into CATSRGATYSGANVLTF.

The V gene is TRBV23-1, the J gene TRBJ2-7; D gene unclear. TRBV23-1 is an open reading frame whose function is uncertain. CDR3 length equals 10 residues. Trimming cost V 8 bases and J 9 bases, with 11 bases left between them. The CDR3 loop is CASSHFWQYF. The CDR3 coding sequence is TGCGCCAGCTCCCACTTCTGGCAGTACTTC.

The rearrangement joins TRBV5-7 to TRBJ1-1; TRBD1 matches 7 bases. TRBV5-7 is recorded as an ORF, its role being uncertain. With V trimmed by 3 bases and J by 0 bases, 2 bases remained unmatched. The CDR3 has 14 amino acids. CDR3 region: CASSWGQLNTEAFF. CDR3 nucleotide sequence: TGTGCCAGCAGCTGGGGACAGCTGAACACTGAAGCTTTCTTT.

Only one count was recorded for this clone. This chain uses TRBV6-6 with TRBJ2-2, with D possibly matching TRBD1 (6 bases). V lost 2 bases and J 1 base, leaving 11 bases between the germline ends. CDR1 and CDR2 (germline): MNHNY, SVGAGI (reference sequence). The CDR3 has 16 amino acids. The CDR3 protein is CASSYPQGLNTGELFF. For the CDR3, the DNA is TGTGCCAGCAGTTACCCCCAGGGGTTGAACACCGGGGAGCTGTTTTTT.